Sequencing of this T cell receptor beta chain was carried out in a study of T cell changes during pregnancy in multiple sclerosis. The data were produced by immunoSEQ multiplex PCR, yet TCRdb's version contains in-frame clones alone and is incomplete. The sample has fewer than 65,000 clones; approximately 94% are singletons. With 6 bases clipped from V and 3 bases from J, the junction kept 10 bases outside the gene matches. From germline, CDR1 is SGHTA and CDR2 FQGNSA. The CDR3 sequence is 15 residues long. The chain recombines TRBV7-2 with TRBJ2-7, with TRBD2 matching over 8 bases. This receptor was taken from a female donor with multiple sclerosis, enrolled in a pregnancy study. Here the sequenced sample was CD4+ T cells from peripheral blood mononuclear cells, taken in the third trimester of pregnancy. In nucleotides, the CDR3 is TGTGCCAGCAGTCCGAAGGGCGGGGGGTTCTACGAGCAGTACTTC. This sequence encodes CASSPKGGGFYEQYF.